This entry lists 6 T cell receptor beta chains sequenced from one sample in a study of T-cell reconstitution after alpha-beta-depleted transplantation in children. Unique molecular identifiers were incorporated when the TCRbeta library was constructed. TCRdb processed the PCR reads anew with MiXCR; each CDR3 protein has one entry. The sample yields about a million distinct CDR3 sequences, less than 30% seen once. The sample here was PBMCs, mostly from graft donor cells, taken 360 days after TCRalphabeta/CD19-depleted stem cell transplant. The origin of the receptors is a boy under two years old who had a stem cell transplant for SCID, so the T cells may come from the graft donor.

This sequence joins TRBV5-4 and TRBJ2-1; TRBD2 aligns across 12 bases. The CDR3 has 15 amino acids. Trimming at V came to 4 bases and at J to 3 bases, leaving 2 bases not matched to a gene. The V gene's germline CDR1 is SGHNT and CDR2 YYREEE (reference sequence). In DNA form, the CDR3 reads TGTGCCAGCAGCACTAGCGGGGGGTTCTACAATGAGCAGTTCTTC. Its protein product is CASSTSGGFYNEQFF.

The chain employs TRBV5-1 and TRBJ1-1, with D maybe TRBD1 (6 bases). Germline V gene data show CDR1 as SGHRS and CDR2 as YFSETQ. The CDR3 spans 15 residues. V lost 2 bases and J 3 bases, leaving 14 bases between the germline ends. The CDR3 reads CASSLPTGLHTEAFF. The CDR3, as DNA: TGCGCCAGCAGCTTACCTACAGGGCTTCACACTGAAGCTTTCTTT.

This clonotype occurred a few times. The chain links TRBV6-1 to TRBJ2-3; 10 bases are a match to TRBD2. CDR1 and CDR2 from the germline V gene are MNHNS and SASEGT. After removal of 5 bases from V and 1 base from J, the junction contained 9 bases not matched to a gene. The CDR3 contains 17 residues. CDR3 sequence reads: CASSRGLGTSGTDTQYF. The CDR3 region has the DNA TGTGCCAGCAGTCGAGGCCTAGGGACTAGCGGCACAGATACGCAGTATTTT.

This clonotype was found once. The rearrangement joins TRBV12-3 or TRBV12-4 to TRBJ2-2, with no clear D. The CDR3 length is 14 residues. Trimming removed 7 bases from V and 5 bases from J, with 14 bases in between. Here the CDR3 DNA reads TGTGCCAGCACCAGCCTGGGCCCAACCGGGGAGCTGTTTTTT. Its translation is CASTSLGPTGELFF.

At least ten counts were recorded for this clonotype. The gene calls are TRBV6-2 or TRBV6-3 and TRBJ1-5; tentatively, D is TRBD1 (6 bases). Germline V CDR1 and CDR2: MNHEY, SVGEGT. The V gene lost 4 bases and the J gene lost 0 bases, with 10 bases spanning the gap. There are 15 residues in the CDR3. The CDR3 sequence: CASSLGAISNQPQHF. Here the CDR3 DNA reads TGTGCCAGCAGTTTGGGGGCTATTAGCAATCAGCCCCAGCATTTT.

This CDR3 reads CASMVGGDDEKLFF. The CDR3 region has the DNA TGTGCCAGCATGGTGGGGGGGGACGATGAAAAACTGTTTTTT. The chain carries TRBV12-3 or TRBV12-4 and TRBJ1-4, with a weak D call TRBD1 (5 bases). With 7 bases removed from V and 6 bases from J, the gap between germline ends came to 15 bases. The CDR3 contains 14 residues.